Listed below are T cell receptor beta chains from one sample, sequenced in a study of cytomegalovirus exposure and HLA in healthy donors. Some clones are missing from TCRdb's copy, which holds only in-frame ones; the method was immunoSEQ multiplex PCR. The data show 130,000 or so clones, over 75% seen once. Source material: PBMCs. All receptors come from a woman aged 18-35 years in good health and CMV-seronegative. CDR3s include the opening cysteine and the closing phenylalanine or tryptophan. The D gene is left open where the match is weak. The listing skips clone size in some rows; elsewhere it reads once, few, many or a size class.

TRBV14	NA	TRBJ1-2	NA	CANPGYGYTF	TGTGCCAACCCGGGGTATGGCTACACCTTC
TRBV5-4	NA	TRBJ2-1	TRBD2	CASSLSAGEADEQFF	TGTGCCAGCAGCTTGTCGGCGGGAGAGGCAGATGAGCAGTTCTTC
TRBV7-9	NA	TRBJ2-3	TRBD2	CASSLDSLREGYTDTQYF	TGTGCCAGCAGCTTAGATAGTTTGCGGGAGGGCTACACAGATACGCAGTATTTT
TRBV7-2	few	TRBJ1-4	TRBD1	CASSYTGGAERKLFF	TGTGCCAGCAGCTACACAGGGGGCGCAGAGCGAAAACTGTTTTTT
TRBV6-1	NA	TRBJ2-3	TRBD2	CASSGSPGLAASTDTQYF	TGTGCCAGCAGTGGATCCCCGGGACTAGCGGCTAGCACAGATACGCAGTATTTT
TRBV6-6	NA	TRBJ2-7	NA	CASRRRDKQAEQYF	TGTGCCAGCAGACGCCGGGACAAACAAGCCGAGCAGTACTTC
TRBV5-1	NA	TRBJ1-3	NA	CASSPALSSGNTIYF	TGCGCCAGCAGCCCCGCCTTGAGCTCTGGAAACACCATATATTTT
TRBV6-1	NA	TRBJ1-2	NA	CASSSFQGDGYTF	TGTGCCAGCAGTTCTTTTCAGGGCGACGGCTACACCTTC
TRBV18	NA	TRBJ2-1	TRBD2	CASSLPGLASNEQFF	TGTGCCAGCTCACTCCCGGGACTAGCGAGCAATGAGCAGTTCTTC
TRBV18	NA	TRBJ2-7	NA	CASSPGTQHSYEQYF	TGTGCCAGCTCTCCCGGGACACAACACTCCTACGAGCAGTACTTC
TRBV6-5	once	TRBJ2-1	TRBD2	CASLAAGDNEQFF	TGTGCCAGCCTAGCGGCTGGAGACAATGAGCAGTTCTTC
TRBV7-9	NA	TRBJ1-1	NA	CASSPRLEAFF	TGTGCCAGCAGCCCAAGACTTGAAGCTTTCTTT
TRBV15	NA	TRBJ1-1	NA	CATRAQGNTEAFF	TGTGCCACCAGGGCCCAGGGCAACACTGAAGCTTTCTTT
TRBV2	NA	TRBJ1-5	TRBD1	CASSGDRVHNQPQHF	TGTGCCAGCAGCGGGGACAGGGTTCACAATCAGCCCCAGCATTTT
TRBV9	NA	TRBJ2-3	TRBD2	CASSVAGGSDTQYF	TGTGCCAGCAGCGTAGCGGGAGGGTCTGATACGCAGTATTTT
TRBV27	NA	TRBJ2-3	TRBD1	CASTHTGTGKLDTQYF	TGTGCCAGCACGCACACCGGGACAGGGAAGTTAGATACGCAGTATTTT